This T cell receptor beta chain was identified during a study of blood T cells in healthy people across ages (dated by TCRdb to 2013 to 2016). In the study overall: Template switching captured roughly one uniquely barcoded TCR beta cDNA molecule per two T cells in model experiments. To track age-related changes in TCR beta repertoire diversity, the study relied on deep sequencing normalized with unique cDNA molecular identifiers. Four age groups were formed from the donors: young (average roughly 15 years), middle-aged (around 40), aged (under 70) and long-lived (about 80). To avoid experimental bias, donors of different ages were spread randomly across the sequencing lanes. The study analyzed two additional independent replicas of 1 million unique cDNA reads from the same blood draw for two donors, one aged 18 to 29 and one aged 80 or older. Overall study results and their limits: Because the CMV infection status of the donors was unknown, age-related changes in expanded clonotypes may potentially have been confounded. The long-lived group showed more naive CD4+ T cells, fewer expanded clones and increased TCR diversity than the aged group, suggesting age selection. A strong correlation was found between observed TCR beta diversity and the percentage of naive T cells measured by flow cytometry. Since profiling was done on bulk unsorted PBMCs, naive and antigen-experienced compartments could not be conclusively compared. Observed TCR beta diversity per million T cells fell roughly linearly with age, and a significant reduction was already apparent by age roughly 40. Estimates of total diversity from one million sequenced T cells were regarded as lower bounds and underestimates.

The library was produced with 5' RACE. TCRdb shows the sequencer as Illumina HiSeq 2500. A second PCR of roughly 7 to 11 cycles was performed with a sample-barcoded 5' primer and a J-beta primer mix. Each TCR beta cDNA molecule received a unique molecular identifier from a template-switch 5' adaptor carrying 12 random nucleotides. Each sample yielded at least 2.5 million CDR3-containing paired-end reads. The Mint cDNA synthesis kit, primed by a TRBC-specific oligonucleotide, was used to synthesize first-strand cDNA from all RNA. All cDNA was treated with uracil-DNA glycosylase and then went through a first 18-cycle PCR with the universal primers M1SS and BC2_uni_R. In the source study's methods: For normalization, 1 million high-quality reads were randomly selected from each sample, with every read carrying a distinct molecular identifier. Instead of being binned into consensus sequences, reads with shared molecular identifiers were discarded. CDR3 identification, clonotype clustering and error correction used MiTCR with a Q25 quality threshold and the strictest error-elimination algorithm. A nonparametric unseen species model with Euler transformation was used to estimate a lower bound on total TCR beta diversity. Using fastp trimming at Q25 and MiXCR clonotype assembly, TCRdb reanalyzed the public sequencing data and kept in-frame beta chains. Each CDR3 protein appears once, grouped with its most common genes and DNA. For this entry, the V and J calls and clone size follow TCRdb and not the study's own pipeline. Counted in this sample were 1.5 million to 2 million distinct CDR3 sequences; about 49% of them appeared once. The top ten clones comprise around 2.1% of the sample.

About this clonotype: Its binding antigen is unknown. It has no much larger one-base neighbor in the sample; base qualities were not kept.

The donors were 40 or so Caucasian individuals from Russia, aged roughly 6 to 95 years, who were systemically healthy. Ten milliliters of peripheral blood were collected from each donor into EDTA-treated Vacutainer tubes. PBMCs were isolated by Ficoll-Paque density-gradient centrifugation, with at least 7 million obtained per sample. Total RNA, at least 5 micrograms per sample, was extracted from PBMCs with Trizol reagent. For every donor, flow cytometry on a PBMC aliquot measured the percentage of naive CD45RAhigh/CD27high T cells. Sequenced sample: blood. This clonotype was obtained from a woman between 40 and 50 years old in good health.

The CDR3 is CSARAPGTDTQYF. The DNA sequence reads TGCAGTGCTAGGGCCCCGGGTACAGATACGCAGTATTTT. This receptor chain uses TRBV20-1 and TRBJ2-3, with the D gene too uncertain to name. Cut back by 3 bases and 3 bases, the V and J ends lie 10 bases apart. CDR1 is given as DFQATT and CDR2 as SNEGSKA, both from the germline V gene (reference sequence). Including cysteine and phenylalanine, the CDR3 has 13 amino acids. This entry keeps only the CDR3 DNA: 39 bases, framed from base 1.